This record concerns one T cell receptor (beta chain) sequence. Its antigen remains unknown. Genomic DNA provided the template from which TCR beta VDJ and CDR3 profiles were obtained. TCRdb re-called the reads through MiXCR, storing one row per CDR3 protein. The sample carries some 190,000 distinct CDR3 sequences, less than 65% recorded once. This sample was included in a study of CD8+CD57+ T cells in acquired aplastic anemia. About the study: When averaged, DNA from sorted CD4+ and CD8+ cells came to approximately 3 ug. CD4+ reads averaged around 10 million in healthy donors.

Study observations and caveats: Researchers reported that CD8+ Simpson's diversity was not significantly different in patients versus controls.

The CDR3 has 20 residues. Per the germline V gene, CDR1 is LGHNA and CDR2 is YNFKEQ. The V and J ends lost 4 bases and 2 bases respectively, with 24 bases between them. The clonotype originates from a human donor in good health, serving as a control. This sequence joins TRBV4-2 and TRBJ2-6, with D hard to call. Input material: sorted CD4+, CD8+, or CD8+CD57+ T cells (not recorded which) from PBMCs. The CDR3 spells CASSPGGVWISPAGANVLTF. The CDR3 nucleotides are TGTGCCAGCAGCCCGGGTGGAGTCTGGATATCCCCCGCTGGGGCCAACGTCCTGACTTTC.